The rows below give T cell receptor beta chains drawn from one sample of a study of T cells in Graves' hyperthyroidism and ophthalmopathy. MiXCR, run by TCRdb on the multiplex PCR reads, gives a single entry per CDR3 protein. The table records roughly 500,000 distinct CDR3 sequences, approximately 49% of them present only once. Material for sequencing was peripheral blood or thyroid tissue (not recorded which). The receptor source for this set is an adult woman with Graves' disease, either hyperthyroidism or ophthalmopathy (not recorded which). Each CDR3 is given with its conserved first and last residue. The D gene is left open where the match is weak. Where a row states a size, it is once, few, many or the class of an expanded clone; other rows omit it.

v_gene	j_gene	abundance	d_gene	CDR3aa	CDR3nt
TRBV20-1	TRBJ2-5	.	TRBD2	CSAYTRDYETQYF	TGCAGTGCTTATACCCGGGACTATGAGACCCAGTACTTC
TRBV7-8	TRBJ2-7	.	.	CASSSRASWSYEQYF	TGTGCCAGCAGTTCCCGGGCCTCTTGGAGCTACGAGCAGTACTTC
TRBV7-9	TRBJ2-7	many	.	CASSLALSIRPIYEQYF	TGTGCCAGCAGCTTAGCGCTGTCAATTCGTCCCATCTACGAGCAGTACTTC
TRBV7-6	TRBJ2-5	.	.	CASSRTGPETQYF	TGTGCCAGCAGTCGAACAGGGCCAGAGACCCAGTACTTC
TRBV7-9	TRBJ2-6	many	TRBD1	CASSPRTGPGANVLTF	TGTGCCAGCAGCCCGAGGACAGGGCCTGGGGCCAACGTCCTGACTTTC
TRBV29-1	TRBJ1-2	.	TRBD1	CSVGWDSNYGYTF	TGCAGCGTCGGATGGGACAGCAACTATGGCTACACCTTC
TRBV20-1	TRBJ1-1	.	.	CSATAGAGNTEAFF	TGCAGTGCTACTGCAGGGGCGGGGAACACTGAAGCTTTCTTT
TRBV12-3/TRBV12-4	TRBJ2-7	.	.	CASRRSGVTYEQYF	TGTGCCAGCAGGAGATCGGGAGTGACTTACGAGCAGTACTTC
TRBV7-9	TRBJ1-1	few	.	CASSRRGLNTEAFF	TGTGCCAGCAGTCGGCGGGGCTTGAACACTGAAGCTTTCTTT
TRBV7-9	TRBJ2-5	.	.	CASSSQGLAETQYF	TGTGCCAGCAGCTCGCAGGGCCTGGCAGAGACCCAGTACTTC
TRBV6-6	TRBJ2-2	.	TRBD1	CASSQQGQENTGELFF	TGTGCCAGCAGTCAACAGGGACAGGAGAACACCGGGGAGCTGTTTTTT
TRBV3-1	TRBJ1-2	many	.	CASSQAQGGYGYTF	TGTGCCAGCAGCCAGGCACAAGGCGGCTATGGCTACACCTTC
TRBV10-3	TRBJ2-7	.	.	CAIRGRESPYEQYF	TGTGCCATCAGAGGTCGGGAGTCCCCCTACGAGCAGTACTTC
TRBV20-1	TRBJ1-2	many	.	CSAKHLPYGYTF	TGCAGTGCCAAACATCTGCCCTATGGCTACACCTTC
TRBV10-3	TRBJ2-5	.	.	CAISDGVETQYF	TGTGCCATCAGTGACGGGGTGGAGACCCAGTACTTC
TRBV6-1	TRBJ1-5	many	TRBD1	CASLQTGVYSNQPQHF	TGTGCCAGCCTTCAGACAGGGGTTTATAGCAATCAGCCCCAGCATTTT
TRBV2	TRBJ2-2	.	TRBD2	CASSGTSGANTGELFF	TGTGCCAGCTCTGGGACTAGCGGGGCGAACACCGGGGAGCTGTTTTTT
TRBV19	TRBJ2-5	.	.	CASSIWVGEETQYF	TGTGCCAGTAGTATTTGGGTCGGAGAAGAGACCCAGTACTTC
TRBV7-8	TRBJ2-5	few	.	CASRERLYQETQYF	TGTGCCAGCAGAGAGCGGTTGTACCAAGAGACCCAGTACTTC
TRBV4-1	TRBJ1-6	few	.	CASSLGGESPLHF	TGCGCCAGCAGCCTGGGGGGAGAATCACCCCTCCACTTT
TRBV10-3	TRBJ1-5	.	.	CAISADPTSSNQPQHF	TGTGCCATCAGTGCGGACCCGACAAGCAGCAATCAGCCCCAGCATTTT
TRBV11-2	TRBJ1-1	many	.	CASSLMGATEAFF	TGTGCCAGCAGCTTAATGGGGGCCACTGAAGCTTTCTTT
TRBV7-9	TRBJ2-5	many	.	CASSLMEGGETQYF	TGTGCCAGCAGCTTAATGGAAGGGGGAGAGACCCAGTACTTC
TRBV6-1	TRBJ1-6	.	.	CASSMGRTYNSPLHF	TGTGCCAGCAGTATGGGGAGGACCTATAATTCACCCCTCCACTTT
TRBV7-2	TRBJ2-2	many	.	CASTLERATGELFF	TGTGCCAGCACCCTTGAGAGGGCAACCGGGGAGCTGTTTTTT
TRBV2	TRBJ2-2	.	TRBD1	CASSEETTGPGELFF	TGTGCCAGCAGTGAAGAGACGACAGGGCCCGGGGAGCTGTTTTTT
TRBV24-1	TRBJ2-5	.	.	CATSDSSREETQYF	TGTGCCACCAGTGATTCCAGCAGGGAAGAGACCCAGTACTTC
TRBV6-1	TRBJ2-5	many	TRBD2	CASSEYLAVLQETQYF	TGTGCCAGCAGTGAATATCTAGCGGTACTCCAAGAGACCCAGTACTTC
TRBV20-1	TRBJ2-7	.	TRBD2	CSARDFLTSVAYEQYF	TGCAGTGCTAGAGACTTCCTTACTAGCGTCGCCTACGAGCAGTACTTC
TRBV29-1	TRBJ2-7	.	TRBD2	CSVRLAGSGEQYF	TGCAGCGTTAGACTAGCGGGATCCGGGGAGCAGTACTTC
TRBV7-6	TRBJ2-2	.	TRBD1	CASSFITGDTNTGELFF	TGTGCCAGCAGCTTCATTACAGGGGACACGAACACCGGGGAGCTGTTTTTT
TRBV2	TRBJ2-7	.	TRBD1	CAIRLMDRVNEQYF	TGTGCCATCCGCCTCATGGACAGGGTTAACGAGCAGTACTTC
TRBV5-4	TRBJ2-2	.	.	CASSLAQQGTGELFF	TGTGCCAGCAGCTTGGCCCAGCAGGGCACCGGGGAGCTGTTTTTT
TRBV28	TRBJ1-5	few	.	CASSLALGGGQPQHF	TGTGCCAGCAGTTTAGCCCTGGGAGGCGGGCAGCCCCAGCATTTT
TRBV11-2	TRBJ1-5	.	.	CASSLGGGGGQPQHF	TGTGCCAGCAGCTTAGGAGGGGGAGGCGGTCAGCCCCAGCATTTT
TRBV12-3/TRBV12-4	TRBJ2-7	many	.	CASSLGLRDNYEQYF	TGTGCCAGCAGTTTAGGTTTGAGGGATAACTACGAGCAGTACTTC
TRBV14	TRBJ2-5	.	.	CASSQGAEQETQYF	TGTGCCAGCAGCCAAGGGGCAGAACAAGAGACCCAGTACTTC